A single sample gave rise to the 8 T cell receptor beta chains below, sequenced in a study of T cells after yellow fever vaccination. TCRdb redid the calling of the 5' RACE reads with MiXCR, one entry per CDR3 protein. This sample carries approximately 250,000 distinct CDR3 sequences, roughly 4.8% of them seen once, and the ten largest clones take about 3.5%. The starting material was CD4+ T cells sorted from PBMCs, obtained on the day of the yellow fever booster vaccination. The receptors were sampled from a man younger than 35 who received the YFV17D yellow fever vaccine.

This clonotype was counted many times. This sequence joins TRBV11-2 and TRBJ2-7; 9 bases agree with TRBD1. The germline V gene encodes CDR1 SGHAT and CDR2 FQNNGV. The V segment lost 4 bases and the J segment 3 bases; nucleotides outside the gene matches: 10. This CDR3 is 16 amino acids long. The CDR3 region has the DNA TGTGCCAGCAGCTGGGACAGGGCAAGTGGCGGCTACGAGCAGTACTTC. It codes for CASSWDRASGGYEQYF.

V and J are TRBV20-1 and TRBJ1-1; unclear D gene. Germline CDR1 is DFQATT and CDR2 is SNEGSKA (reference sequence). The CDR3 has 14 amino acids. This chain's CDR3 is CSASTRVGNTEAFF. The CDR3 coding sequence is TGCAGCGCCTCTACAAGGGTAGGGAACACTGAAGCTTTCTTT.

This clonotype has at least ten counts. This rearrangement joins TRBV27 to TRBJ2-7; TRBD1 aligns across 9 bases. Germline V gives CDR1 MNHEY, CDR2 SMNVEV (reference sequence). V was pared by 6 bases and J by 2 bases, with 8 bases of the junction left unmatched. The CDR3 contains 15 residues. The DNA for the CDR3 is TGTGCCAGCAGCCCCGACCGGGACAGGGCCTACGAGCAGTACTTC. Translation gives CASSPDRDRAYEQYF.

This clonotype was recorded many times. The V gene is TRBV5-4, the J gene TRBJ2-3, with D possibly matching TRBD2 (6 bases). V shed 4 bases and J shed 0 bases, with 12 bases lying between them. Germline V CDR1 and CDR2: SGHNT, YYREEE (reference sequence). The CDR3 totals 15 residues. The CDR3 spells CASSPGGSSTDTQYF. DNA for the CDR3: TGTGCCAGCAGCCCCGGGGGATCTAGCACAGATACGCAGTATTTT.

This clonotype showed up just a few times. The CDR3 DNA follows: TGTGCCAGCAGTCCGGCGGGGGGGCTTCGTGAGCAGTTCTTC. Its protein is CASSPAGGLREQFF. This rearrangement joins TRBV9 to TRBJ2-1, with 9 bases that match TRBD2. With V trimmed by 5 bases and J by 9 bases, 9 bases remained unmatched. This CDR3 spans 14 amino acids. CDR1 and CDR2 (germline): SGDLS, YYNGEE.

This clonotype was recorded many times. V is TRBV10-2 and J is TRBJ1-1; no definite D call. Trimming pared 3 bases from V and 0 bases from J, leaving 11 bases between. The CDR3 loop spans 15 amino acids. Germline V CDR1 and CDR2: WSHSY, SAAADI. CDR3 region: CASSDPGMMNTEAFF. CDR3 DNA: TGCGCCAGCAGTGACCCCGGGATGATGAACACTGAAGCTTTCTTT.

This clonotype appeared a few times. The V call is TRBV4-1, the J call TRBJ1-6; tentative D call: TRBD1 (6 bases). V shed 1 base and J shed 7 bases, with 17 bases lying between them. This CDR3 is 17 amino acids long. Germline CDR1 MGHRA, CDR2 YSYEKL. The CDR3 spells CASSQVGQRGGNSPLHF. The CDR3, as DNA: TGCGCCAGCAGCCAAGTGGGTCAACGAGGGGGGAATTCACCCCTCCACTTT.

The rearrangement links TRBV18 to TRBJ1-2; a possible D gene is TRBD1 (5 bases). The CDR3 is made up of 14 amino acids. V was cut by 3 bases and J by 7 bases, with 15 bases left in between. CDR1 KGHSH and CDR2 LQKENI come from the germline V gene. The CDR3 loop is CASSPGGPFGGYTF. The CDR3 nucleotides read TGTGCCAGCTCACCGGGGGGTCCCTTTGGTGGCTACACCTTC.